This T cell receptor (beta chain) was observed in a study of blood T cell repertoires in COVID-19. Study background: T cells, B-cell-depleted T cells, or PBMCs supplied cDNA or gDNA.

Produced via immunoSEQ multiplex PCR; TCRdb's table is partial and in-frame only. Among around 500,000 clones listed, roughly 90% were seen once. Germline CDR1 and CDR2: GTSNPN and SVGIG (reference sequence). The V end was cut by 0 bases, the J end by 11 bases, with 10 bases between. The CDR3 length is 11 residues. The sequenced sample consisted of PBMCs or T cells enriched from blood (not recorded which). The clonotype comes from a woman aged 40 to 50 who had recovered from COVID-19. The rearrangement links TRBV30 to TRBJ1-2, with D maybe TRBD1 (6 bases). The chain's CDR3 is CAWSVQGPYTF. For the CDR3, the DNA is TGTGCCTGGAGTGTACAGGGCCCTTACACCTTC.